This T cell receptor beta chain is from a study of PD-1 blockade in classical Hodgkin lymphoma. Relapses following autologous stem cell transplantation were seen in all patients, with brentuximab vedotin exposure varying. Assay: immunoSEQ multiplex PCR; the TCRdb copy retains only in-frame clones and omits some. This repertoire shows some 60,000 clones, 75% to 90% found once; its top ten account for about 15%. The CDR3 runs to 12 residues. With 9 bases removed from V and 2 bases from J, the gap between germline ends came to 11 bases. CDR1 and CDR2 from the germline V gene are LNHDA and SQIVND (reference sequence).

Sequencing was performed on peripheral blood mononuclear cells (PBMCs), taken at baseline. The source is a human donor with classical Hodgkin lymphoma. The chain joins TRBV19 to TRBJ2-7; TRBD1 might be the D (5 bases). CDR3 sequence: CARTYRPYEQYF. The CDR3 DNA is TGTGCCAGAACATACAGGCCCTACGAGCAGTACTTC.